This TCR beta chain appears in the sequencing data of a study of T cells in Graves' hyperthyroidism and ophthalmopathy. Whole-study context: Staff took peripheral blood when the initial diagnosis was made, before any treatment began.

The CDR3 regions of TCR beta were amplified from RNA transcripts. TCR CDR3 regions were first amplified by RT-PCR with HTBI primers. TCRdb called the multiplex PCR reads again in MiXCR, with one record for every CDR3 protein. The profile shows around 300,000 distinct CDR3 sequences, approximately 20% of them singletons. Germline V gene lookup returns CDR1 ENHRY and CDR2 SYGVKD. J lost 1 base, V lost 6 bases, and 4 bases had no gene match. The CDR3 is 16 amino acids. A remark on this clonotype: Its antigen is not known.

Study-level findings and limits: Most clonotypes expanded in the thyroid (above 0.001) were also present in blood. The model made its ophthalmopathy prediction, and onset followed a median about 6 months later.

Enrolled ophthalmopathy patients presented with a Clinical Activity Score of at least 3, a NOSPECS grade of at least 4, and disease duration under 3 months. This receptor was identified in a man aged 25 to 45 with Graves' ophthalmopathy. Sequenced material: blood. The rearrangement links TRBV10-3 to TRBJ2-3; 13 bases match TRBD2. CDR3: CAISGLAGARTDTQYF. CDR3 coding DNA: TGTGCCATCAGCGGACTAGCGGGAGCGCGCACAGATACGCAGTATTTT.